This T cell receptor (beta chain) comes out of a study of blood T cell repertoires in COVID-19. At the level of the study: The origin of the acute and convalescent COVID-19 samples was the United States, Italy and Spain. T cells, B-cell-depleted T cells, or PBMCs provided the cDNA or gDNA that served as material.

In germline, CDR1 is SGHAT, CDR2 FQNNGV. V lost 4 bases and J lost 0, with 12 bases in between. The CDR3 is 15 amino acids. How the authors handled the data: Estimates of nucleated cell counts were drawn from the amplification of reference gene primers. The assay was immunoSEQ multiplex PCR, and TCRdb's table has in-frame clones only and misses some. The DNA was the basis for D and trimming; V, J and clone size are from that table. The table shows 40,000 to 50,000 clones, with 80% to 90% occurring only once. J is TRBJ1-1 and V is TRBV11-2; D unclear. This TCR derives from a human donor in a cohort sampled during active COVID-19. The donor label of this sample is uncertain. Material for sequencing was peripheral blood. The CDR3 bases are TGTGCCAGCAGCTCGCTCGGCGCGGTGAACACTGAAGCTTTCTTT. This gives the protein CASSSLGAVNTEAFF.